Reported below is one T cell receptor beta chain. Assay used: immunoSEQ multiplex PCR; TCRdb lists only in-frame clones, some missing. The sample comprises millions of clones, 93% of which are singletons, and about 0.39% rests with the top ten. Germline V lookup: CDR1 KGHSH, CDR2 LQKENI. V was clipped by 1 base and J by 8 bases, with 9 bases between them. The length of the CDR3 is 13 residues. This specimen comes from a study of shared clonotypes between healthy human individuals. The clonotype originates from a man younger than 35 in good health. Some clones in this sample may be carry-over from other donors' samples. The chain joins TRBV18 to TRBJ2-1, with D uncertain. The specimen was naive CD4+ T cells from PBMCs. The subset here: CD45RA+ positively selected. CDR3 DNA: TGTGCCAGCTCACCACGGAATAGGGATGAGCAGTTCTTC. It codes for CASSPRNRDEQFF.